The entry below gives a single T cell receptor (beta chain) sequence along with its context. Its antigen is still unknown. This sample was included in a study of PD-1 blockade in classical Hodgkin lymphoma. Assay used: immunoSEQ multiplex PCR; TCRdb lists only in-frame clones, some missing. The sample shows approximately 150,000 clones, just under 80% of them seen only once. The CDR3 length is 17 residues. Trimming took off 1 base at V and 0 bases at J, with 14 bases between the two ends. Germline V gene data show CDR1 as SGDLS and CDR2 as YYNGEE. Every patient was affected by relapse after autologous stem cell transplantation, while exposure to brentuximab vedotin was not uniform. Whole-study results and caveats: Complete responders possessed baseline diversity comparable to newly diagnosed patients.

The specimen comprised peripheral blood mononuclear cells (PBMCs), sampled before the second cycle of nivolumab. The clonotype was recovered from a human donor with classical Hodgkin lymphoma. This chain uses TRBV9 with TRBJ1-3; unclear D gene. The DNA for the CDR3 is TGTGCCAGCAGCGTATTTTCAGGCACAGCCTCTGGAAACACCATATATTTT. It codes for CASSVFSGTASGNTIYF.